This T cell receptor beta chain was found in a study of blood T cell repertoires in COVID-19. Background on the study: Sources were T cells, B-cell-depleted T cells, or PBMCs; the material itself was cDNA or gDNA.

Clones were sequenced by immunoSEQ multiplex PCR, and TCRdb holds only the in-frame ones, with some missing. The sample consists of more than 250,000 clones, 87% of them appearing once. After removal of 5 bases from V and 2 bases from J, the junction contained 8 bases not matched to a gene. The CDR3 loop spans 16 amino acids. Germline-derived CDR1 and CDR2 are LNHDA and SQIVND (reference sequence). Participants were aged about 18 to 95 years, lived in over 20 US areas, and enrolled virtually. Recovery meant two consecutive negative NP/OP PCR tests, professional clearance, or resolved symptoms. The V gene is TRBV19, the J gene TRBJ1-5; 8 bases fit TRBD1. Specimen: PBMCs or T cells enriched from blood (not recorded which). The source of this sequence is a woman in her 40s who had recovered from COVID-19. Here the CDR3 reads CASSLLRGPRNQPQHF. CDR3 bases: TGTGCCAGTAGTCTCCTCAGGGGGCCCCGCAATCAGCCCCAGCATTTT.